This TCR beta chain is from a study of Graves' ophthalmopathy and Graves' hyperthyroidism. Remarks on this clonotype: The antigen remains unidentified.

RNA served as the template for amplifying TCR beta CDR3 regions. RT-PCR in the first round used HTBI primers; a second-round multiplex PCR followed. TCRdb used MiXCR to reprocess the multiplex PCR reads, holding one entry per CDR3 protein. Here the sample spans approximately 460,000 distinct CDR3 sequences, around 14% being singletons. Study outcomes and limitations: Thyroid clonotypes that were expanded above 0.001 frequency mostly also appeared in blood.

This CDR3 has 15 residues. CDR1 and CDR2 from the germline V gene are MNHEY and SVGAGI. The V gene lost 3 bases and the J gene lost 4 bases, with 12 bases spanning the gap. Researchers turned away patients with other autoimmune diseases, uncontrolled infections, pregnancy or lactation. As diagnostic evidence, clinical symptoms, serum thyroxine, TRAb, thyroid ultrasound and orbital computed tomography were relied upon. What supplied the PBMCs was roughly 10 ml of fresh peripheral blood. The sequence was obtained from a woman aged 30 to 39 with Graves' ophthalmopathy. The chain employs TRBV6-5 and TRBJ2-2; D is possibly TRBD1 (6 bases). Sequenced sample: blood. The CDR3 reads CASSYLQGTTGELFF. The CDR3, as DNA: TGTGCCAGCAGTTATCTACAGGGTACCACCGGGGAGCTGTTTTTT.